This is a list of T cell receptor beta chains from one sample in a study of cytomegalovirus exposure and HLA in healthy donors. Measured with immunoSEQ multiplex PCR; TCRdb has only the in-frame clones, and not every one. The repertoire includes some 120,000 clones, roughly 74% of them detected once, and 5.5% to 7.5% sits in the top ten. Input material: PBMCs. The origin of the receptors is a woman in her 50s in good health and CMV-seropositive. Each CDR3 is given with its conserved first and last residue. Each record gives: J gene, V gene, clone size, D gene, CDR3 protein, CDR3 DNA. D genes are given only for firm matches. Expanded clones are given a class, and other clones once, few, many or no size at all.

J: TRBJ1-1; V: TRBV10-1; size: NA; D: NA; CDR3: CASSQGSEAFF; DNA: TGCGCCAGCAGCCAGGGTTCTGAAGCTTTCTTT
J: TRBJ2-1; V: TRBV30; size: NA; D: TRBD2; CDR3: CAWSGRTGGGNEQFF; DNA: TGTGCCTGGAGCGGACGGACTGGGGGGGGCAATGAGCAGTTCTTC
J: TRBJ2-3; V: TRBV5-1; size: NA; D: TRBD2; CDR3: CASSLLPGLAGGGDTQYF; DNA: TGCGCCAGCAGCCTCCTCCCGGGACTAGCGGGGGGAGGGGATACGCAGTATTTT
J: TRBJ2-6; V: TRBV6-1; size: NA; D: NA; CDR3: CASSGVKRSSGANVLTF; DNA: TGTGCCAGCAGTGGGGTAAAGCGGAGCTCTGGGGCCAACGTCCTGACTTTC
J: TRBJ1-6; V: TRBV5-1; size: NA; D: NA; CDR3: CASTGGQGRNSPLHF; DNA: TGCGCCAGCACGGGAGGTCAGGGTAGAAATTCACCCCTCCACTTT
J: TRBJ2-7; V: TRBV7-9; size: NA; D: NA; CDR3: CASSLGGGTYEQYF; DNA: TGTGCCAGCAGCTTAGGAGGAGGAACCTACGAGCAGTACTTC
J: TRBJ1-1; V: TRBV12-5; size: NA; D: TRBD1; CDR3: CASGLVRGQNVNAFF; DNA: TGTGCTAGTGGTTTGGTAAGGGGACAGAACGTGAACGCTTTCTTT
J: TRBJ1-5; V: TRBV19; size: NA; D: NA; CDR3: CASSIRVNQPQHF; DNA: TGTGCCAGTAGTATCAGGGTTAATCAGCCCCAGCATTTT
J: TRBJ2-7; V: TRBV15; size: NA; D: TRBD1; CDR3: CATSRGGQGASSGHEQYF; DNA: TGTGCCACCAGCAGAGGGGGACAGGGGGCCTCCTCGGGCCACGAGCAGTACTTC
J: TRBJ2-3; V: TRBV4-3; size: NA; D: NA; CDR3: CASSQTGSRTDTQYF; DNA: TGCGCCAGCAGCCAAACAGGGTCCCGCACAGATACGCAGTATTTT
J: TRBJ2-7; V: TRBV6-6; size: NA; D: TRBD2; CDR3: CASKGTSREQYF; DNA: TGTGCCAGCAAAGGGACTAGCCGCGAGCAGTACTTC
J: TRBJ1-3; V: TRBV14; size: NA; D: NA; CDR3: CASSSDGRRGNTIYF; DNA: TGTGCCAGCAGCTCTGACGGGAGGCGGGGAAACACCATATATTTT
J: TRBJ2-7; V: TRBV5-4; size: NA; D: NA; CDR3: CASSFAGDTTYEQYF; DNA: TGTGCCAGCAGCTTCGCCGGGGATACCACCTACGAGCAGTACTTC
J: TRBJ2-7; V: TRBV27; size: NA; D: NA; CDR3: CASSWAVSSYEQYF; DNA: TGTGCCAGCAGTTGGGCAGTGAGCTCCTACGAGCAGTACTTC
J: TRBJ1-5; V: TRBV7-2; size: few; D: NA; CDR3: CASSLVGGNQPQHF; DNA: TGTGCCAGCAGCTTAGTCGGGGGAAATCAGCCCCAGCATTTT
J: TRBJ1-6; V: TRBV6-5; size: NA; D: TRBD1; CDR3: CASRLTGYSPLHF; DNA: TGTGCCAGCAGGTTGACAGGGTACTCACCCCTCCACTTT
J: TRBJ2-7; V: TRBV25-1; size: NA; D: NA; CDR3: CASSDTGADEQYF; DNA: TGTGCCAGCAGTGACACGGGAGCGGACGAGCAGTACTTC
J: TRBJ2-3; V: TRBV5-1; size: NA; D: NA; CDR3: CASSFGGATADTQYF; DNA: TGCGCCAGCAGCTTTGGTGGTGCAACGGCAGATACGCAGTATTTT
J: TRBJ1-4; V: TRBV7-6; size: few; D: TRBD1; CDR3: CASSPRTGEKLFF; DNA: TGTGCCAGCAGCCCCAGGACAGGGGAAAAACTGTTTTTT
J: TRBJ2-3; V: TRBV10-3; size: NA; D: NA; CDR3: CATLPGPGDTQYF; DNA: TGTGCCACCCTCCCTGGGCCAGGAGATACGCAGTATTTT
J: TRBJ2-2; V: TRBV10-3; size: NA; D: TRBD1; CDR3: CAISREGQGITGELFF; DNA: TGTGCCATCAGTCGAGAGGGACAGGGAATAACCGGGGAGCTGTTTTTT
J: TRBJ2-5; V: TRBV18; size: NA; D: NA; CDR3: CASSPTPGAPETQYF; DNA: TGTGCCAGCTCACCAACTCCAGGGGCCCCAGAGACCCAGTACTTC
J: TRBJ2-2; V: TRBV10-1; size: NA; D: NA; CDR3: CASSNRLNTGELFF; DNA: TGCGCCAGCAGTAATCGGTTGAACACCGGGGAGCTGTTTTTT
J: TRBJ1-4; V: TRBV5-1; size: NA; D: NA; CDR3: CASSLAPQGVNEKLFF; DNA: TGCGCCAGCAGCTTGGCCCCGCAGGGTGTTAATGAAAAACTGTTTTTT
J: TRBJ2-3; V: TRBV19; size: NA; D: NA; CDR3: CAITPNTQYF; DNA: TGTGCCATTACACCCAATACGCAGTATTTT
J: TRBJ1-1; V: TRBV7-9; size: NA; D: TRBD1; CDR3: CASSPPGQGALLAFF; DNA: TGTGCCAGCAGCCCGCCGGGACAGGGGGCGTTATTAGCTTTCTTT
J: TRBJ2-1; V: TRBV7-9; size: NA; D: NA; CDR3: CASSLAQQYNEQFF; DNA: TGTGCCAGCAGCTTAGCGCAACAGTACAATGAGCAGTTCTTC
J: TRBJ2-5; V: TRBV18; size: NA; D: NA; CDR3: CASSQGNVLETQYF; DNA: TGTGCCAGCTCACAGGGGAACGTCCTCGAGACCCAGTACTTC
J: TRBJ2-7; V: TRBV15; size: few; D: NA; CDR3: CATSRDRGADYYEQYF; DNA: TGTGCCACCAGCAGAGACCGGGGGGCTGACTACTACGAGCAGTACTTC
J: TRBJ2-7; V: TRBV5-1; size: NA; D: NA; CDR3: CASNGGSSYEQYF; DNA: TGCGCCAGCAATGGGGGGAGCTCCTACGAGCAGTACTTC
J: TRBJ1-2; V: TRBV30; size: NA; D: NA; CDR3: CAWKGTRVSFYGYTF; DNA: TGTGCCTGGAAAGGCACGCGGGTCTCCTTCTATGGCTACACCTTC
J: TRBJ1-5; V: TRBV19; size: NA; D: NA; CDR3: CASRNSGGGNQPQHF; DNA: TGTGCCAGTAGAAATTCGGGTGGCGGTAATCAGCCCCAGCATTTT
J: TRBJ2-7; V: TRBV25-1; size: few; D: NA; CDR3: CASSDEGYEQYF; DNA: TGTGCCAGCAGTGACGAGGGTTACGAGCAGTACTTC
J: TRBJ2-2; V: TRBV29-1; size: NA; D: TRBD1; CDR3: CSVGTGGKSTGELFF; DNA: TGCAGCGTGGGGACAGGGGGCAAAAGCACCGGGGAGCTGTTTTTT
J: TRBJ2-7; V: TRBV14; size: NA; D: NA; CDR3: CASSLTRNEQYF; DNA: TGTGCCAGCAGCCTTACGAGAAACGAGCAGTACTTC
J: TRBJ1-3; V: TRBV4-3; size: NA; D: NA; CDR3: CASSQGRSSGNTIYF; DNA: TGCGCCAGCAGCCAAGGCAGAAGCTCTGGAAACACCATATATTTT
J: TRBJ2-7; V: TRBV27; size: NA; D: NA; CDR3: CASSFGYEQYF; DNA: TGTGCCAGCAGTTTCGGGTACGAGCAGTACTTC
J: TRBJ2-3; V: TRBV9; size: NA; D: NA; CDR3: CASSVGGAGADTQYF; DNA: TGTGCCAGCAGCGTGGGCGGGGCCGGCGCAGATACGCAGTATTTT
J: TRBJ2-1; V: TRBV6-1; size: NA; D: NA; CDR3: CATLGTFPYNEQFF; DNA: TGTGCCACCCTTGGTACTTTTCCCTACAATGAGCAGTTCTTC
J: TRBJ2-7; V: TRBV5-4; size: NA; D: TRBD1; CDR3: CASSSNRGMGSYEQYF; DNA: TGTGCCAGCAGCTCGAACAGGGGTATGGGTTCCTACGAGCAGTACTTC
J: TRBJ2-5; V: TRBV12-5; size: NA; D: NA; CDR3: CASGPDSLSQETQYF; DNA: TGTGCTAGTGGGCCCGACAGCCTATCCCAAGAGACCCAGTACTTC
J: TRBJ2-1; V: TRBV11-2; size: NA; D: NA; CDR3: CASSPPGGFPPEQFF; DNA: TGTGCCAGCAGCCCCCCGGGCGGGTTCCCCCCTGAGCAGTTCTTC
J: TRBJ1-2; V: TRBV10-3; size: NA; D: NA; CDR3: CAINSVNYGYTF; DNA: TGTGCCATCAACTCCGTCAACTATGGCTACACCTTC
J: TRBJ2-2; V: TRBV11-2; size: NA; D: TRBD2; CDR3: CVSSTGTRRTGELFF; DNA: TGTGTCAGCAGCACCGGGACTAGACGGACCGGGGAGCTGTTTTTT
J: TRBJ1-2; V: TRBV4-3; size: NA; D: TRBD1; CDR3: CASSSPGQKFGHTF; DNA: TGCGCCAGCAGCTCTCCGGGACAGAAATTTGGCCACACCTTC
J: TRBJ2-3; V: TRBV2; size: NA; D: NA; CDR3: CASSSGEADTQYF; DNA: TGTGCCAGCAGTTCCGGGGAGGCAGATACGCAGTATTTT
J: TRBJ2-1; V: TRBV6-5; size: NA; D: NA; CDR3: CASSYSLDSSGEQFF; DNA: TGTGCCAGCAGTTACTCCCTGGACTCTTCGGGCGAGCAGTTCTTC
J: TRBJ1-2; V: TRBV4-2; size: NA; D: TRBD1; CDR3: CASSQGGTGSGYTF; DNA: TGTGCCAGCAGCCAAGGGGGGACAGGCTCTGGTTACACCTTC
J: TRBJ1-5; V: TRBV11-2; size: NA; D: NA; CDR3: CASSLSQGSNQPQHF; DNA: TGTGCCAGCAGCCTCAGCCAGGGAAGCAATCAGCCCCAGCATTTT
J: TRBJ2-5; V: TRBV7-2; size: NA; D: TRBD2; CDR3: CASSSLAGGGETQYF; DNA: TGTGCCAGCAGCTCCTTAGCGGGGGGAGGTGAGACCCAGTACTTC
J: TRBJ1-1; V: TRBV7-8; size: NA; D: TRBD1; CDR3: CASSLGRARGRNTEAFF; DNA: TGTGCCAGCAGCTTAGGCCGAGCCAGGGGGCGAAACACTGAAGCTTTCTTT
J: TRBJ1-2; V: TRBV27; size: NA; D: NA; CDR3: CASGFRRALNYGYTF; DNA: TGTGCCAGCGGATTCCGCAGGGCCCTTAACTATGGCTACACCTTC
J: TRBJ2-7; V: TRBV6-5; size: NA; D: NA; CDR3: CASRPRGLSSYEQYF; DNA: TGTGCCAGCAGACCACGAGGTCTGAGCTCCTACGAGCAGTACTTC
J: TRBJ2-2; V: TRBV5-4; size: once; D: TRBD2; CDR3: CASSLGGRGSNTGELFF; DNA: TGTGCCAGCAGCCTGGGGGGGAGGGGTTCGAACACCGGGGAGCTGTTTTTT
J: TRBJ2-5; V: TRBV6-6; size: NA; D: NA; CDR3: CATEGRGKETQYF; DNA: TGTGCCACCGAGGGACGGGGGAAAGAGACCCAGTACTTC